This TCR beta chain was retrieved from a study of blood T cell repertoires in COVID-19. Study overall: Both acute and convalescent COVID-19 samples were obtained from the United States, Italy and Spain.

Authors' analysis steps: Estimates of nucleated cell counts were drawn from the amplification of reference gene primers. TCRdb keeps only in-frame clones here, not all; method: immunoSEQ multiplex PCR. V, J and clone size were drawn from that table, and D and trimming were deduced from the DNA. The sample consists of approximately 360,000 clones, around 89% of them appearing once. V shed 4 bases and J shed 2 bases, with 12 bases lying between them. The CDR3 length is 14 residues. Germline values: CDR1 MGHRA, CDR2 YSYEKL. The receptor was isolated from a man aged 35 to 55 with acute or convalescent COVID-19. What was sequenced was peripheral blood. V gene TRBV4-1 combines with J gene TRBJ2-7; D may be TRBD2 (6 bases). The CDR3 DNA reads as TGCGCCAGCAGCCCGGGGGTATACGCCTACGAGCAGTACTTC. Translating gives CASSPGVYAYEQYF.